This T cell receptor (beta chain) was identified during a study of T cell responses to AZD1222 COVID-19 vaccine. Study results and caveats: Repertoires in all cases were sampled only once the peak T cell response had passed.

Assay used: immunoSEQ multiplex PCR; TCRdb lists only in-frame clones, some missing. The data show over 100,000 clones, roughly 93% seen once. Of note for this clone: Its antigen is not known.

Trimming shortened V by 3 bases and J by 8 bases, and 14 bases separated the two germline ends. The CDR3 loop spans 13 amino acids. The germline gives CDR1 SGDLS, CDR2 YYNGEE. This rearrangement joins TRBV9 to TRBJ1-2, with D perhaps TRBD1 (6 bases). This TCR came from an adult in good health. The sample here was peripheral blood, taken on day 0 of AZD1222 vaccination. Here the CDR3 DNA reads TGTGCCAGCAGCGCGGGAGGCGGGGGCGGCTACACCTTC. As protein: CASSAGGGGGYTF.